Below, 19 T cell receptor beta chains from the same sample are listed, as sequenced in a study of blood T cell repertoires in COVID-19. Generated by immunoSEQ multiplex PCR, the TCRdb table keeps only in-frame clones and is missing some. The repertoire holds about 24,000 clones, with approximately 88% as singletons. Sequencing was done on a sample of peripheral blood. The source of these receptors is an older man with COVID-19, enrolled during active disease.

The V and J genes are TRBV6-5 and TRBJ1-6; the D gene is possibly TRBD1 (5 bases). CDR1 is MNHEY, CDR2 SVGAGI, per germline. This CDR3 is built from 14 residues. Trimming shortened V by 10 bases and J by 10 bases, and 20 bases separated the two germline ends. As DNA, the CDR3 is TGTGCCACCCAAAACGGGGCGCGGGGATCACCCCTCCACTTT. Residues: CATQNGARGSPLHF.

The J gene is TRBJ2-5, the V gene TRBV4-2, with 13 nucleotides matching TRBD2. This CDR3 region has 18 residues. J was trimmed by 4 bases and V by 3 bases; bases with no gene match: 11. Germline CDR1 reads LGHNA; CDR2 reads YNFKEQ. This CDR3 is CASSHGTSGDIRGETQYF. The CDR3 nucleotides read TGTGCCAGCAGCCACGGGACTAGCGGGGACATAAGGGGAGAGACCCAGTACTTC.

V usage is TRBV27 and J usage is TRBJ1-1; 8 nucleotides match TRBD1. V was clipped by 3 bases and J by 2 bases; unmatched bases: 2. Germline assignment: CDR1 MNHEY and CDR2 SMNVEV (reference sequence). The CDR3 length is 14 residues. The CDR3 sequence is CASSFGQGNTEAFF. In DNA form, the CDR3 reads TGTGCCAGCAGTTTCGGACAGGGAAACACTGAAGCTTTCTTT.

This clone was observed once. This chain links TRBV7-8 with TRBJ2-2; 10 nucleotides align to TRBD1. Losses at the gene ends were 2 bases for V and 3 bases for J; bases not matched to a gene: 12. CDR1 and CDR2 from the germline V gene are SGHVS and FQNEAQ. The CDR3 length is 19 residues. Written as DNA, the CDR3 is TGTGCCAGCAGCTTATACCGCCGGCTAGGACAGGGGGACACCGGGGAGCTGTTTTTT. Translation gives CASSLYRRLGQGDTGELFF.

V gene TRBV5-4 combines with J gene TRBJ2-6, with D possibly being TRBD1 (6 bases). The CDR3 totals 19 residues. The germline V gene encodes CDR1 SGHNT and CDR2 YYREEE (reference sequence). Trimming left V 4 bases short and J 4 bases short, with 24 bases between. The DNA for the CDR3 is TGTGCCAGCAGCCGGATGTTGGGGGCTGGATCTCTGGGGGCCAACGTCCTGACTTTC. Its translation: CASSRMLGAGSLGANVLTF.

In DNA, the CDR3 is TGCGCCAGCAGCCCCTACTTAGTTGGCGGTGGCTACACCTTC. It codes for CASSPYLVGGGYTF. This chain connects TRBV5-1 to TRBJ1-2; D not certain. Germline V lookup: CDR1 SGHRS, CDR2 YFSETQ. With 4 bases removed from V and 7 bases from J, the gap between germline ends came to 17 bases. The CDR3 has 14 amino acids.

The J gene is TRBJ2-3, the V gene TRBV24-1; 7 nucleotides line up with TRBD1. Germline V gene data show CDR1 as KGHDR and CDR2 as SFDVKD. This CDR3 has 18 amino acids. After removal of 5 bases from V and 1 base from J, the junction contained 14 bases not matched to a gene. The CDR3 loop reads CATSAGQLSTGRTDTQYF. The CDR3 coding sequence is TGTGCCACCAGTGCGGGCCAGCTTTCGACAGGGCGCACAGATACGCAGTATTTT.

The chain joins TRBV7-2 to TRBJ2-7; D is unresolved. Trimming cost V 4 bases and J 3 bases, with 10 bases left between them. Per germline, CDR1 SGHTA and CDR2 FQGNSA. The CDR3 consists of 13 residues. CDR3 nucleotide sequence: TGTGCCAGCAGCTCCAATAACATCTACGAGCAGTACTTC. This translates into CASSSNNIYEQYF.

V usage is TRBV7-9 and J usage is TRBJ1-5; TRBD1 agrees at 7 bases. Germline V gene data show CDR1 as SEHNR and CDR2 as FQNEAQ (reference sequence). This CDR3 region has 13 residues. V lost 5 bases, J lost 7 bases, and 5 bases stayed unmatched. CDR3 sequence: CASSNRGGQPQHF. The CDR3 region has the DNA TGTGCCAGCAGCAACAGGGGTGGGCAGCCCCAGCATTTT.

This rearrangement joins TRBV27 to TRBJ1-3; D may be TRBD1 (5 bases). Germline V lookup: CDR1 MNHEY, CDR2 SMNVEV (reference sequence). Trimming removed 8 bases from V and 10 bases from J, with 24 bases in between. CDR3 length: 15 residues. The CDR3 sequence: CASCSEGKASETIYF. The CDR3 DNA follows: TGTGCCAGCTGTTCGGAGGGGAAGGCTTCGGAGACCATATATTTT.

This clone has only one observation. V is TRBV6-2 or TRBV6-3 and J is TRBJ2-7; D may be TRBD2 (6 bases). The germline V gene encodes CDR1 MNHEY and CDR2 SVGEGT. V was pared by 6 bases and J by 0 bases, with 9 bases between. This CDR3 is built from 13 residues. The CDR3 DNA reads TGTGCCAGCAGCCGGACTACCTCCTACGAGCAGTACTTC. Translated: CASSRTTSYEQYF.

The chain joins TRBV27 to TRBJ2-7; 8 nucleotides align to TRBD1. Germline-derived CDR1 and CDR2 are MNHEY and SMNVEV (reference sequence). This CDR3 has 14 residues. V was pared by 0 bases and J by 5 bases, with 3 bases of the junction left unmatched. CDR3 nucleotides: TGTGCCAGCAGTTTATCGGCAGGGGGCCACGAGCAGTACTTC. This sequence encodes CASSLSAGGHEQYF.

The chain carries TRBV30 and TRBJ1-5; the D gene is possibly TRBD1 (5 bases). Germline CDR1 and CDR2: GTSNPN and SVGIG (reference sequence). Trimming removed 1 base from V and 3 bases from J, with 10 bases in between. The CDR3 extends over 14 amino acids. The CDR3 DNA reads TGTGCCTGGAGTGAAGACAGCCTCAATCAGCCCCAGCATTTT. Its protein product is CAWSEDSLNQPQHF.

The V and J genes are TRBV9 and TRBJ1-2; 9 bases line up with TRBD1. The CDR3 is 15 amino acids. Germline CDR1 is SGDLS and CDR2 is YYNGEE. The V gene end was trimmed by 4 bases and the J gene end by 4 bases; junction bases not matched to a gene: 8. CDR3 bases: TGTGCCAGCAGCCCCCGGACAGGGGTTTCCTATGGCTACACCTTC. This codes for CASSPRTGVSYGYTF.

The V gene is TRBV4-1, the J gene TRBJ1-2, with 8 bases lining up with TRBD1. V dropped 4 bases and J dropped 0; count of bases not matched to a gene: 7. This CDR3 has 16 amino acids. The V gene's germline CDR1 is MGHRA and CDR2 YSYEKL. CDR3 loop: CASSLRDRGPNYGYTF. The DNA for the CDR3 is TGCGCCAGCAGCCTTCGAGACAGGGGACCTAACTATGGCTACACCTTC.

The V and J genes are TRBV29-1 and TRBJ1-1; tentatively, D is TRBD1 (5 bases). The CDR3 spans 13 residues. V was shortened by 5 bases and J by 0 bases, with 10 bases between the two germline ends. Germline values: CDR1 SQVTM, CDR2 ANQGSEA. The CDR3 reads CSVQQDLNTEAFF. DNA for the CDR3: TGCAGCGTTCAACAGGACCTGAACACTGAAGCTTTCTTT.

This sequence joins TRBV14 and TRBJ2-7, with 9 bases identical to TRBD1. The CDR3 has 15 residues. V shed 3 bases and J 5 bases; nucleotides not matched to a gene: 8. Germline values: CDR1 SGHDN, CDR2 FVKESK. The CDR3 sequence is CASSQAGWDRDEQYF. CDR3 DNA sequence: TGTGCCAGCAGCCAGGCAGGATGGGACAGGGACGAGCAGTACTTC.

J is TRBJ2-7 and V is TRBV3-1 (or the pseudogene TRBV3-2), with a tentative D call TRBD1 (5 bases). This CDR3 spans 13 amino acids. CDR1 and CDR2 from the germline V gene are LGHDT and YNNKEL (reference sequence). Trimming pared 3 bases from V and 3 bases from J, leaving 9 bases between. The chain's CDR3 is CASSQGQHYEQYF. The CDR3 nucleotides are TGTGCCAGCAGCCAGGGGCAGCACTACGAGCAGTACTTC.

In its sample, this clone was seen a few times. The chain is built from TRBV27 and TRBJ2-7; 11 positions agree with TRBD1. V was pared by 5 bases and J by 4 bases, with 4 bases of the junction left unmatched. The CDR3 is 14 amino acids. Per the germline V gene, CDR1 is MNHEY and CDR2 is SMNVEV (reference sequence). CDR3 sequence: CASSPGTGGYEQYF. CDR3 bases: TGTGCCAGCAGTCCCGGGACAGGGGGTTACGAGCAGTACTTC.